This TCR beta chain was obtained from a study of regulatory T cells in long-lasting Graves disease. Study-level information: Newly diagnosed Graves' patients had under 3 months of antithyroid drugs.

Study findings and constraints: There were preferences for TRBV28, TRBJ1-2 and TRBJ2-5 in persistent disease. New patients shared around 980 public clonotypes, and persistent patients shared more, with 2,741.

Indicated time point: newly diagnosed GD, antithyroid drugs for less than 3 months. The TCR library was made from RNA extracted from PBMCs. EDTA tubes were used for drawing around 8.2 milliliters of peripheral blood. The V and J ends lost 8 bases and 5 bases, in that order; junction bases with no gene match: 7. The length of the CDR3 is 13 residues. CDR1 ENHRY and CDR2 SYGVKD come from the germline V gene. Sequencing libraries for TCR beta were prepared with iRepertoire HTBI primers and Arm-PCR of CDR3 regions. TCRdb itself ran the multiplex PCR reads through MiXCR, one entry per CDR3 protein. The sample lists 400,000 to 450,000 distinct CDR3 sequences; around 14% were seen once. This clonotype was recorded at least ten times. Its antigen is not known. This same sample was also taken into another study, of T cells in Graves' hyperthyroidism and ophthalmopathy.

The receptor comes from a woman aged 25 to 39 with Graves disease. This chain connects TRBV10-3 to TRBJ2-7; 9 bases are shared with TRBD2. The sample was peripheral blood mononuclear cells (PBMCs), taken at new diagnosis, from a patient treated with antithyroid drugs. The CDR3 sequence: CAIGREGLHEQYF. The CDR3 region has the DNA TGTGCCATCGGGCGGGAGGGCCTCCACGAGCAGTACTTC.